The present T cell receptor (beta chain) was sequenced within a study of early T cells in non-severe SARS-CoV-2 infection. Study-level information: With bulk RNA from unsorted whole blood as input, sequencing yielded unpaired chains. The study, taken as a whole, reports: There was a bias toward anti-spike CD8 responses in VDJdb matching, which missed private and CD4 specificities.

This clonotype was seen many times. Its antigen remains unidentified. The CDR3 spans 13 residues. V shed 8 bases and J 7 bases; nucleotides not matched to a gene: 11. The V gene's germline CDR1 is ENHRY and CDR2 SYGVKD. Attachment of unique molecular identifiers to individual cDNA molecules was performed. TCRdb processed the 5' RACE reads anew with MiXCR; each CDR3 protein has one entry. Among 25,000 to 30,000 distinct CDR3 sequences, more than 4% were seen once, and the ten largest hold less than 7.5%. The chain uses TRBV10-3 and TRBJ2-7, with TRBD2 matching 7 bases. This clonotype originated in an adult who was a healthcare worker with PCR-confirmed SARS-CoV-2 infection or an uninfected control (not recorded which). Sequencing was done on a sample of whole blood. In DNA, the CDR3 is TGTGCCATCGAGCGGGATAGGGGCTGGGAGCAGTACTTC. The encoded protein is CAIERDRGWEQYF.